Below, 8 T cell receptor beta chains from the same sample are listed, as sequenced in a study of cytomegalovirus exposure and HLA in healthy donors. 60 Vbeta and 13 Jbeta primers were used in PCR. Only in-frame clones appear in the TCRdb table, and some are missing; sequencing was by immunoSEQ multiplex PCR. The sample shows 90,000 to 110,000 clones, about 80% of them seen only once. Sequencing was performed on PBMCs. These TCRs come from a woman aged 45-59 years in good health and CMV-seropositive.

The chain carries TRBV29-1 and TRBJ2-2; TRBD1 aligns across 10 bases. The germline gives CDR1 SQVTM, CDR2 ANQGSEA. The V and J ends lost 0 bases and 6 bases, in that order; junction bases with no gene match: 4. This CDR3 is built from 15 residues. This CDR3 is CSVEDRDRGPGELFF. For the CDR3, the DNA is TGCAGCGTTGAAGATCGGGACAGGGGCCCCGGGGAGCTGTTTTTT.

This clone occurred a few times. This chain uses TRBV7-8 with TRBJ1-5; D call uncertain. CDR1 and CDR2 (germline): SGHVS, FQNEAQ. The germline V and J ends were trimmed by 6 bases and 7 bases, with 19 bases remaining between them. This CDR3 is built from 15 residues. CDR3 coding DNA: TGTGCCAGCAGTTCCCGAGAGGGCTCGCGGCAGCCCCAGCATTTT. Translating it yields CASSSREGSRQPQHF.

The rearrangement links TRBV19 to TRBJ2-7; possible D gene TRBD1, 6 bases. Trimming stripped 1 base from V and 3 bases from J, with 13 bases between. Per the germline V gene, CDR1 is LNHDA and CDR2 is SQIVND (reference sequence). The CDR3 is 15 residues long. The DNA for the CDR3 is TGTGCCAGTAGTATAGGAGGGGACACCTTCTACGAGCAGTACTTC. Residues: CASSIGGDTFYEQYF. Based on the CDR3 plus reference TRBV19 and TRBJ2-7, the full variable domain is DGGITQSPKYLFRKEGQNVTLSCEQNLNHDAMYWYRQDPGQGLRLIYYSQIVNDFQKGDIAEGYSVSREKKESFPLTVTSAQKNPTAFYLCASSIGGDTFYEQYFGPGTRLTVT.

V is TRBV19 and J is TRBJ2-5; tentatively, D is TRBD2 (6 bases). Germline CDR1 reads LNHDA; CDR2 reads SQIVND (reference sequence). The CDR3 totals 14 residues. The V gene lost 6 bases and the J gene lost 5 bases, with 16 bases spanning the gap. The CDR3 spells CASSPGGTSETQYF. CDR3 bases: TGTGCCAGTAGCCCTGGCGGGACTTCCGAGACCCAGTACTTC.

The rearrangement joins TRBV19 to TRBJ1-5, with unresolved D. This CDR3 region has 14 residues. V shed 3 bases and J shed 0 bases, with 6 bases lying between them. The V gene's germline CDR1 is LNHDA and CDR2 SQIVND (reference sequence). The CDR3, as DNA: TGTGCCAGTAGTATCAGTGATAGCAATCAGCCCCAGCATTTT. Protein: CASSISDSNQPQHF.

This clone came up once. The chain carries TRBV11-1 and TRBJ2-7; weak D call: TRBD2 (5 bases). This CDR3 has 13 residues. V was pared by 3 bases and J by 5 bases, with 11 bases between. Per germline, CDR1 SGHAT and CDR2 FQDESV (reference sequence). CDR3 sequence: CASSFFGNDEQYF. CDR3 nucleotide sequence: TGTGCCAGCAGCTTTTTCGGGAACGACGAGCAGTACTTC.

CDR3 coding DNA: TGCGCCAGCAGCCAGGACAGGGGAGAAGCTTTCTTT. Translation: CASSQDRGEAFF. The V gene is TRBV5-1, the J gene TRBJ1-1; 9 bases are a match to TRBD1. V shed 4 bases and J 8 bases; nucleotides not matched to a gene: 3. Germline CDR1 is SGHRS and CDR2 is YFSETQ. CDR3 length equals 12 residues.

This chain links TRBV6-6 with TRBJ1-5; possibly TRBD1 for D (6 bases). V lost 5 bases and J 5 bases, leaving 16 bases between the germline ends. The CDR3 consists of 15 residues. The germline V gene encodes CDR1 MNHNY and CDR2 SVGAGI (reference sequence). The CDR3 here is CASSPPGGADQPQHF. CDR3 nucleotide sequence: TGTGCCAGCAGTCCACCGGGGGGCGCCGATCAGCCCCAGCATTTT.